By its share, the clone carrying this TCR beta chain is medium-sized. The entry originates in a study of cytotoxic CD8 clonotypes in ibrutinib-treated CLL. In the study overall: Among the patients, fewer than twelve presented as relapsed/refractory and over 14 as treatment-naive; about 17 showed unmutated IGHV. Among patients, about 25 responded partially and 2 completely; around 15 then stayed remitted and some 12 progressed after median approximately 70 months.

Investigators sourced about 2 micrograms of genomic DNA from cryopreserved PBMCs for TCR beta libraries. V was pared by 6 bases and J by 7 bases, with 5 bases of the junction left unmatched. This CDR3 contains 12 residues. Germline CDR1 and CDR2: LGHNA and YNFKEQ. Using immunoSEQ multiplex PCR, the repertoire was profiled, and TCRdb retains in-frame clones only, with some absent. The data show some 85,000 clones, roughly three quarters seen once. This sample comprised PBMCs, obtained after 24 months of ibrutinib treatment. This TCR was sampled from a human donor with chronic lymphocytic leukemia. The rearrangement uses TRBV4-2 and TRBJ1-1, with 7 bases lining up with TRBD1. Here the CDR3 reads CASRSGQDEAFF. DNA for the CDR3: TGTGCCAGCAGGTCTGGACAGGATGAAGCTTTCTTT.